This TCR beta chain is from a study of CD8 T cells in Susac syndrome. About the research overall: There were Susac syndrome patients who were therapy-naive at blood draw, others on corticosteroids, and others on intravenous immunoglobulin alone.

The patients with Susac syndrome satisfied recently defined diagnostic criteria for either definite or probable disease. Of note for this clonotype: Its antigen is still unknown.

Random hexamers were used to reverse transcribe the RNA input (roughly 0.5 to 1 ug). Multiplex PCR with immunoSEQ amplified the TCR beta CDR3 across 54 Vbeta and 13 Jbeta. TCRdb re-called the immunoSEQ multiplex PCR reads with MiXCR, one entry per CDR3 protein. This sample yields some 240,000 distinct CDR3 sequences, of which 90% to 96% are seen a single time; around 0.093% belongs to the top ten. V lost 5 bases and J 3 bases, leaving 17 bases between the germline ends. This CDR3 is 15 amino acids long. Germline assignment: CDR1 SGHVS and CDR2 FNYEAQ. Study-wide results and caveats: No clonal expansion appeared among CD4+ T cells in Susac patients.

The sequenced material came from CD4+ T cells from PBMCs. The receptor comes from a human donor with Susac syndrome. The chain employs TRBV7-6 and TRBJ2-7; D is unresolved. The CDR3 nucleotides read TGTGCCAGCAGCCCGAGACATACCGGAAACTACGAGCAGTACTTC. This translates into CASSPRHTGNYEQYF. The full variable domain, completed using reference TRBV7-6 and TRBJ2-7, is GAGVSQSPRYKVTKRGQDVALRCDPISGHVSLYWYRQALGQGPEFLTYFNYEAQQDKSGLPNDRFSAERPEGSISTLTIQRTEQRDSAMYRCASSPRHTGNYEQYFGPGTRLTVT.